Below are 24 T cell receptor beta chains sequenced from a single sample in a study of blood T cell repertoires in COVID-19. Profiling relied on immunoSEQ multiplex PCR, and the TCRdb table lists in-frame clones only, not all of them. The sample carries hundreds of thousands of clones, 81% recorded once. Sequences were obtained from peripheral blood. These receptors all come from an elderly woman with acute or convalescent COVID-19.

This rearrangement joins TRBV30 to TRBJ1-5; 9 bases line up with TRBD1. J was trimmed by 6 bases and V by 1 base; bases with no gene match: 7. The CDR3 runs to 15 residues. Germline lookup yields CDR1 GTSNPN and CDR2 SVGIG (reference sequence). For the CDR3, the DNA is TGTGCCTGGAGTGGGAAAAGGACAGGGGTTCAGCCCCAGCATTTT. Its protein is CAWSGKRTGVQPQHF.

The rearrangement joins TRBV28 to TRBJ2-4, with 7 bases lining up with TRBD1. The germline gives CDR1 MDHEN, CDR2 SYDVKM. The CDR3 covers 14 residues. The junction had 7 bases not matched to a gene; V was cut back by 3 bases and J by 8 bases. The CDR3 loop reads CASSLATGRDIQYF. CDR3 nucleotide sequence: TGTGCCAGCAGTTTGGCGACAGGGCGGGACATTCAGTACTTC.

The rearrangement uses TRBV3-1 (or the pseudogene TRBV3-2) and TRBJ2-5, with no clear D. The CDR3 consists of 13 residues. Germline V gives CDR1 LGHDT, CDR2 YNNKEL (reference sequence). The V gene lost 2 bases and the J gene lost 6 bases, with 10 bases spanning the gap. CDR3 nucleotide sequence: TGTGCCAGCAGCCAAAGCACGCTACAGACCCAGTACTTC. Translation gives CASSQSTLQTQYF.

V usage is TRBV9 and J usage is TRBJ1-2; D not resolved. This CDR3 spans 14 amino acids. Germline V gives CDR1 SGDLS, CDR2 YYNGEE. Deletions cut 3 bases from V and 7 bases from J, with 16 bases between. In nucleotides, the CDR3 is TGTGCCAGCAGCGCCCATACGACCAGAGGTGGCTACACCTTC. It codes for CASSAHTTRGGYTF.

As regards this clone: At one boundary the junction diverges from the germline segment, which might be a read error. J is TRBJ1-2 and V is TRBV3-1 (or the pseudogene TRBV3-2); TRBD1 matches 9 bases. Germline CDR1 reads LGHDT; CDR2 reads YNNKEL (reference sequence). This CDR3 comprises 11 residues. This chain's CDR3 is CASSQTGGFTF. CDR3 nucleotides: TGTGCCAGCAGCCAAACAGGGGGCTTCACCTTC.

The rearrangement uses TRBV3-1 (or the pseudogene TRBV3-2) and TRBJ2-5; D gene ambiguous. The germline gives CDR1 LGHDT, CDR2 YNNKEL (reference sequence). The CDR3 runs to 16 residues. With 5 bases removed from V and 5 bases from J, the gap between germline ends came to 21 bases. The CDR3 protein is CASSDRRVIDRETQYF. CDR3 sequence (DNA): TGTGCCAGCAGCGACCGCCGGGTGATAGATAGGGAGACCCAGTACTTC.

This rearrangement joins TRBV18 to TRBJ2-3; possibly TRBD1 for D (5 bases). The CDR3 is made up of 16 amino acids. With 0 bases removed from V and 1 base from J, the gap between germline ends came to 11 bases. CDR1 and CDR2 from the germline V gene are KGHSH and LQKENI. As DNA, the CDR3 is TGTGCCAGCTCACCACCGTGGGGCATAGGCACAGATACGCAGTATTTT. This gives the protein CASSPPWGIGTDTQYF. Combining the CDR3 with reference TRBV18 and TRBJ2-3 gives the whole variable domain NAGVMQNPRHLVRRRGQEARLRCSPMKGHSHVYWYRQLPEEGLKFMVYLQKENIIDESGMPKERFSAEFPKEGPSILRIQQVVRGDSAAYFCASSPPWGIGTDTQYFGPGTRLTVL.

The chain joins TRBV15 to TRBJ2-2; tentative D call: TRBD2 (6 bases). The germline V gene has CDR1 LNHNV and CDR2 YYDKDF (reference sequence). This CDR3 is built from 18 residues. Trimming shortened V by 5 bases and J by 4 bases, and 23 bases separated the two germline ends. CDR3 amino acids: CATSGGYNRIWATGELFF. In DNA, the CDR3 is TGTGCCACCAGCGGAGGGTATAACAGGATTTGGGCCACCGGGGAGCTGTTTTTT.

This chain uses TRBV28 with TRBJ2-1, with 9 bases that match TRBD2. Unmatched junction bases numbered 2, after V lost 5 bases and J lost 6 bases. This CDR3 has 13 residues. Germline-derived CDR1 and CDR2 are MDHEN and SYDVKM. The CDR3 sequence is CASSGGRVNEQFF. CDR3 bases: TGTGCCAGCAGTGGCGGGAGGGTCAATGAGCAGTTCTTC. Full variable domain (outside the CDR3, taken from reference TRBV28 and TRBJ2-1): DVKVTQSSRYLVKRTGEKVFLECVQDMDHENMFWYRQDPGLGLRLIYFSYDVKMKEKGDIPEGYSVSREKKERFSLILESASTNQTSMYLCASSGGRVNEQFFGPGTRLTVL.

The chain has TRBV7-2 and TRBJ2-3, with D maybe TRBD1 (5 bases). Deletions cut 1 base from V and 10 bases from J, with 18 bases between. This CDR3 comprises 15 residues. Germline CDR1 and CDR2: SGHTA and FQGNSA. CDR3 nucleotide sequence: TGTGCCAGCAGCTTAGAGGGGTCCGGCAGGGCGGCGCAGTATTTT. It translates to CASSLEGSGRAAQYF.

The V gene is TRBV7-2, the J gene TRBJ2-1, with 10 positions matching TRBD2. CDR1 SGHTA and CDR2 FQGNSA come from the germline V gene. The CDR3 runs to 16 residues. The V and J ends lost 0 bases and 8 bases, in that order; junction bases with no gene match: 7. The CDR3 spells CASSLALTSGLDEQFF. CDR3 bases: TGTGCCAGCAGCTTAGCTTTGACTAGCGGGTTGGATGAGCAGTTCTTC. The whole variable domain, remainder taken from reference TRBV7-2 and TRBJ2-1, is GAGVSQSPSNKVTEKGKDVELRCDPISGHTALYWYRQSLGQGLEFLIYFQGNSAPDKSGLPSDRFSAERTGGSVSTLTIQRTQQEDSAVYLCASSLALTSGLDEQFFGPGTRLTVL.

The rearrangement joins TRBV6-5 to TRBJ2-3, with 9 positions matching TRBD1. The germline V gene has CDR1 MNHEY and CDR2 SVGAGI. V lost 0 bases, J lost 13 bases, and 8 bases stayed unmatched. The CDR3 extends over 14 amino acids. The CDR3 DNA reads TGTGCCAGCAGTTACTCCGGGACAGGGCCGAAAGAGTATTTT. Residues: CASSYSGTGPKEYF.

V and J are TRBV25-1 and TRBJ1-1, with D possibly TRBD1 on 5 matching bases. The CDR3 is 13 residues long. From germline, CDR1 is MGHDK and CDR2 SYGVNS. V was pared by 4 bases and J by 5 bases, with 11 bases between. DNA of the CDR3: TGTGCCAGCAGTGTACCAGGGAGGACTGAAGCTTTCTTT. It specifies CASSVPGRTEAFF.

The CDR3 protein is CAIAGGGSTDTQYF. CDR3 bases: TGTGCCATCGCGGGAGGGGGGAGCACAGATACGCAGTATTTT. The chain is built from TRBV10-3 and TRBJ2-3, with 9 bases matching TRBD2. Germline lookup yields CDR1 ENHRY and CDR2 SYGVKD. The J segment lost 0 bases and the V segment lost 8 bases, leaving 3 bases of the junction unmatched. The CDR3 runs to 14 residues.

V usage is TRBV3-1 (or the pseudogene TRBV3-2) and J usage is TRBJ2-7, with D uncertain. V lost 5 bases, J lost 4 bases, and 9 bases lay in between. This CDR3 is 12 amino acids long. CDR1 and CDR2 from the germline V gene are LGHDT and YNNKEL (reference sequence). CDR3: CASSDTPYEQYF. The CDR3 DNA reads TGTGCCAGCAGCGACACCCCGTACGAGCAGTACTTC.

The V call is TRBV5-1, the J call TRBJ1-2; perhaps TRBD1 as D (5 bases). The CDR3 totals 13 residues. Germline CDR1 and CDR2: SGHRS and YFSETQ. Trimming took 0 bases from V and 4 from J, leaving 7 bases between them. The CDR3 coding sequence is TGCGCCAGCAGCTTGGGACAGAGCTATGGCTACACCTTC. Amino acids: CASSLGQSYGYTF.

The chain carries TRBV3-1 (or the pseudogene TRBV3-2) and TRBJ2-3, with 9 positions matching TRBD2. The CDR3 runs 16 residues. The germline V gene encodes CDR1 LGHDT and CDR2 YNNKEL (reference sequence). With V trimmed by 0 bases and J by 6 bases, 7 bases remained unmatched. The CDR3 DNA reads as TGTGCCAGCAGCCAAGATCGGGATAGCGGGAGTGATACGCAGTATTTT. It specifies CASSQDRDSGSDTQYF.

V is TRBV5-1 and J is TRBJ2-5, with 7 bases that match TRBD2. Per the germline V gene, CDR1 is SGHRS and CDR2 is YFSETQ. V shed 1 base, J shed 4 bases, and the junction held 4 bases outside the gene matches. The CDR3 is 14 amino acids. The CDR3 here is CASSLYREGETQYF. DNA of the CDR3: TGCGCCAGCAGCTTGTATAGGGAGGGAGAGACCCAGTACTTC.

The V gene is TRBV30, the J gene TRBJ2-5; D is perhaps TRBD2 (5 bases). Germline V gene data show CDR1 as GTSNPN and CDR2 as SVGIG (reference sequence). Trimming removed 0 bases at V and 5 bases at J, with 19 bases between. CDR3 length equals 16 residues. In nucleotides, the CDR3 is TGTGCCTGGAGTGTATATGGCAGAGGGTATAGGGAGACCCAGTACTTC. This sequence encodes CAWSVYGRGYRETQYF.

The chain links TRBV27 to TRBJ1-2; TRBD1 matches at 10 bases. This CDR3 spans 14 amino acids. CDR1 and CDR2 (germline): MNHEY, SMNVEV (reference sequence). V lost 10 bases to trimming and J lost 3 bases; unmatched junction nucleotides: 8. CDR3 in DNA: TGTGCCACCCATCCGGGACAGGGGTACTATGGCTACACCTTC. As protein: CATHPGQGYYGYTF.

This sequence joins TRBV5-1 and TRBJ1-1; D remains ambiguous. Trimming pared 0 bases from V and 1 base from J, leaving 13 bases between. Germline CDR1 is SGHRS and CDR2 is YFSETQ. This CDR3 is built from 16 residues. The CDR3 loop reads CASSLAILTANTEAFF. In nucleotides, the CDR3 is TGCGCCAGCAGCTTGGCCATTCTCACAGCGAACACTGAAGCTTTCTTT.

The chain has TRBV7-2 and TRBJ1-6; TRBD1 agrees at 7 bases. Trimming at V came to 1 base and at J to 9 bases, leaving 6 bases not matched to a gene. Germline CDR1 is SGHTA and CDR2 is FQGNSA. The CDR3 sequence is 15 residues long. The CDR3 spells CASSLGLTGSSPLHF. CDR3 nucleotides: TGTGCCAGCAGCTTAGGCCTGACAGGGAGTTCACCCCTCCACTTT.

V is TRBV18 and J is TRBJ2-3, with a tentative D call TRBD1 (7 bases). The CDR3 consists of 16 residues. Trimming removed 0 bases at V and 2 bases at J, with 12 bases between. Germline V gene sequence: CDR1 KGHSH, CDR2 LQKENI. The CDR3 reads CASSPPPGGITDTQYF. CDR3 nucleotide sequence: TGTGCCAGCTCACCACCGCCAGGGGGGATCACAGATACGCAGTATTTT.

The chain employs TRBV7-8 and TRBJ1-2; possibly TRBD1 for D (6 bases). The germline CDR1 and CDR2 sequences are SGHVS and FQNEAQ. This CDR3 has 13 amino acids. The V and J ends lost 6 bases and 3 bases respectively, with 11 bases between them. CDR3 residues: CASSLQGDYGYTF. The CDR3 DNA sequence: TGTGCCAGCAGTCTACAGGGTGACTATGGCTACACCTTC.